Listed below are T cell receptor beta chains from one sample, sequenced in a study of CD8+ T cells in alopecia areata. Clones were read by immunoSEQ multiplex PCR, and TCRdb kept only the in-frame ones, dropping some. Here the sample spans 95,000 to 110,000 clones, approximately 84% being singletons. The sample was CD8+ T cells sorted from blood, taken around week 34, from a patient treated with tofacitinib. The receptors here all came from a human donor with alopecia areata. Each CDR3 is given with its conserved first and last residue.

j_gene	v_gene	CDR3aa
TRBJ1-4	TRBV4-1	CASSQTGSEKLFF
TRBJ1-1	TRBV10-1	CASRLGLGTEAFF
TRBJ2-7	TRBV5-1	CASSSESDEQYF
TRBJ1-1	TRBV7-6	CASSSFDSNTEAFF
TRBJ2-1	TRBV29-1	CSVDASYNEQFF
TRBJ1-2	TRBV21-1	CASSNGPGQQYGYTF
TRBJ2-1	TRBV11-2	CASSPTGLEQFF
TRBJ1-1	TRBV4-1	CASSQEWTEAFF
TRBJ2-1	TRBV18	CASSPSAEGRIGEQFF
TRBJ2-7	TRBV29-1	CSVGIVGSYEQYF
TRBJ1-5	TRBV5-6	CAFPFTQHF
TRBJ2-5	TRBV4-1	CASSPQPGQETQYF
TRBJ2-3	TRBV7-9	CASSLVTSRDTQYF
TRBJ2-7	TRBV21-1	CASSTWDIYEQYF
TRBJ2-1	TRBV2	CASIPTGRDYNEQFF
TRBJ2-2	TRBV7-9	CASSPPSGANTGELFF
TRBJ2-7	TRBV7-8	CASSLRFRNYEQYF
TRBJ1-2	TRBV10-2	CASSSDRQLYYGYTF
TRBJ2-3	TRBV29-1	CSVAAGGISDTQYF
TRBJ2-7	TRBV27	CASMALGGGAYEQYF
TRBJ2-1	TRBV14	CASSQGDRVYYNEQFF
TRBJ2-2	TRBV9	CASSVYTGELFF
TRBJ2-7	TRBV30	CAFWAGTYEQYF
TRBJ2-7	TRBV18	CASSPLDSSYEQYF
TRBJ2-7	TRBV7-9	CATATTPYEQYF
TRBJ1-1	TRBV6-5	CASSYFREGTEAFF
TRBJ2-2	TRBV27	CASGGRVNTGELFF
TRBJ2-3	TRBV27	CASSPNTDTQYF
TRBJ2-1	TRBV9	CASSADYNEQFF
TRBJ1-1	TRBV7-9	CASSEVTVNTEAFF
TRBJ2-1	TRBV9	CASSGSYNEQFF
TRBJ2-1	TRBV7-9	CASSSGDEQFF
TRBJ2-1	TRBV19	CASSIELAGAVDNEQFF
TRBJ2-7	TRBV29-1	CSVELPRQGPHPYEQYF
TRBJ2-7	TRBV19	CASSIASGGYEQYF
TRBJ1-2	TRBV19	CASSIGTASLGYTF
TRBJ1-4	TRBV30	CAWSTPPANEKLFF
TRBJ1-6	TRBV10-3	CAINGDPNSPLHF
TRBJ2-1	TRBV2	CASGLGYNEQFF
TRBJ2-7	TRBV11-2	CASSLVTAGPTYEQYF
TRBJ2-7	TRBV21-1	CASSSYYEQYF
TRBJ2-1	TRBV19	CASTLVDGSYNEQFF